These 5 T cell receptor beta chains were all obtained from the same sample, sequenced in a study of response to subunit inactivated influenza vaccine. MiXCR, applied by TCRdb to the RT-PCR reads, yields one record per CDR3 protein. The sample contains fewer than 600,000 distinct CDR3 sequences, around 7.9% of which appear only once. The sequencing used PBMCs from blood, collected less than 25 months after vaccination. The receptors here all came from a man aged 50 to 69 who received an inactivated influenza vaccine.

This rearrangement joins TRBV9 to TRBJ2-7; D may be TRBD1 (5 bases). Germline V lookup: CDR1 SGDLS, CDR2 YYNGEE. This CDR3 comprises 15 residues. V was trimmed by 3 bases and J by 6 bases, leaving 19 bases between them. The CDR3: CASSALPDGQGEQYF. DNA for the CDR3: TGTGCCAGCAGCGCACTCCCTGATGGGCAGGGCGAGCAGTACTTC.

The chain combines TRBV20-1 with TRBJ2-7; 8 nucleotides agree with TRBD1. The germline gives CDR1 DFQATT, CDR2 SNEGSKA (reference sequence). Unmatched junction bases numbered 7, after V lost 0 bases and J lost 3 bases. The CDR3 covers 15 residues. CDR3 sequence (DNA): TGCAGTGCTAGAGAAAGGGCAGGGGGCCACTACGAGCAGTACTTC. Its protein is CSARERAGGHYEQYF.

The sample holds a few counts of this clonotype. The chain recombines TRBV6-1 with TRBJ2-7; D unresolved. V dropped 7 bases and J dropped 0 bases, with 13 bases sitting between them. The CDR3 has 14 residues. CDR1 MNHNS and CDR2 SASEGT come from the germline V gene. This CDR3 reads CASTEDRRSYEQYF. CDR3 nucleotide sequence: TGTGCCAGCACCGAGGACCGGCGCTCCTACGAGCAGTACTTC.

This clonotype was seen repeatedly, ten times or more. V and J are TRBV2 and TRBJ2-7, with D uncertain. Germline V gene sequence: CDR1 SNHLY, CDR2 FYNNEI. Trimming removed 2 bases at V and 2 bases at J, with 13 bases between. This CDR3 has 15 amino acids. The CDR3 reads CASSENERGPYEQYF. The CDR3 region has the DNA TGTGCCAGCAGTGAAAACGAAAGAGGTCCCTACGAGCAGTACTTC.

This clonotype was detected a few times. The chain links TRBV27 to TRBJ1-4; 7 bases line up with TRBD1. The germline V gene encodes CDR1 MNHEY and CDR2 SMNVEV (reference sequence). The J segment lost 3 bases and the V segment lost 9 bases, leaving 7 bases of the junction unmatched. The CDR3 is made up of 14 amino acids. CDR3 amino acids: CASSRQGANEKLFF. CDR3 DNA: TGTGCCAGTTCGCGACAGGGAGCTAATGAAAAACTGTTTTTT.